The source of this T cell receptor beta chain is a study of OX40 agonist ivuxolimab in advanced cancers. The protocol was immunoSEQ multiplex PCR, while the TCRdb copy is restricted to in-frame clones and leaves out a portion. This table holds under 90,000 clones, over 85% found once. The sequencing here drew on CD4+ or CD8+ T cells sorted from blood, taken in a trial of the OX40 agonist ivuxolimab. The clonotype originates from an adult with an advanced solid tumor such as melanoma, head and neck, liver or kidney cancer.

The CDR3, as DNA: TGTGCCAGCAGCGACAGTCCTACCGGGACCCGTTCCAATCTGTTTTTT. Translation: CASSDSPTGTRSNLFF. The V call is TRBV5-4, the J call TRBJ1-4; TRBD1 might be the D (5 bases). Trimming took 4 bases from V and 14 from J, leaving 27 bases between them. The CDR3 is 16 amino acids. Germline assignment: CDR1 SGHNT and CDR2 YYREEE (reference sequence). Full variable domain (rest looked up from reference TRBV5-4 and TRBJ1-4): ETGVTQSPTHLIKTRGQQVTLRCSSQSGHNTVSWYQQALGQGPQFIFQYYREEENGRGNFPPRFSGLQFPNYSSELNVNALELDDSALYLCASSDSPTGTRSNLFFGSGTQLSVL.